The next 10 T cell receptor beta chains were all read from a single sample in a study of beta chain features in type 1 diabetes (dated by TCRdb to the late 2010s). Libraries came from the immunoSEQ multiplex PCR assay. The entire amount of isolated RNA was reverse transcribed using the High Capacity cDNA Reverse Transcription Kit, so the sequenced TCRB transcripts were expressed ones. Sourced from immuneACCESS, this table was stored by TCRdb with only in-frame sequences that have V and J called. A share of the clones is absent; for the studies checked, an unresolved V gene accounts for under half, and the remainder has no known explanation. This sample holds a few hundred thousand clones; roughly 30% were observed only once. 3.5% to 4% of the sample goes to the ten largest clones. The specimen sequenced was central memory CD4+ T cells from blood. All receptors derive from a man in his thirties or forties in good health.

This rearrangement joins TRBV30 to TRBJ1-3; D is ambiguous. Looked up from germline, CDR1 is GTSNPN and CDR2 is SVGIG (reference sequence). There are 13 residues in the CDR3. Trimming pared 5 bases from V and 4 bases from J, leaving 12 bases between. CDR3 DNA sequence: TGTGCCTGGGTAACAAGTCCGGGAAACACCATATATTTT. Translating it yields CAWVTSPGNTIYF.

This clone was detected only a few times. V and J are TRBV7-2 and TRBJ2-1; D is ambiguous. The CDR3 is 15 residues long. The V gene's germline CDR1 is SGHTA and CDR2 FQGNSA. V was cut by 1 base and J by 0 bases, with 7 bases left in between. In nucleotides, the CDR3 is TGTGCCAGCAGCTTAGACGCAACCTCCTACAATGAGCAGTTCTTC. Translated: CASSLDATSYNEQFF.

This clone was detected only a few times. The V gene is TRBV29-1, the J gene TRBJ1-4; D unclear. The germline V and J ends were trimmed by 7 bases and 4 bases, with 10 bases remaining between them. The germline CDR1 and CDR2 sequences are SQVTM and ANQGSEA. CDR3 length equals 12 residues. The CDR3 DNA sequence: TGCAGCGGAACAAGAGATAATGAAAAACTGTTTTTT. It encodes CSGTRDNEKLFF.

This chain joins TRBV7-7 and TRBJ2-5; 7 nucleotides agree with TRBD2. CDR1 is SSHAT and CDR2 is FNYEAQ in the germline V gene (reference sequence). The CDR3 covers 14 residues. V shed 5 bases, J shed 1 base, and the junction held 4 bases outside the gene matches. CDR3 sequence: CASSSGTSQETQYF. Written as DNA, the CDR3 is TGTGCCAGCAGCAGCGGGACCAGCCAAGAGACCCAGTACTTC.

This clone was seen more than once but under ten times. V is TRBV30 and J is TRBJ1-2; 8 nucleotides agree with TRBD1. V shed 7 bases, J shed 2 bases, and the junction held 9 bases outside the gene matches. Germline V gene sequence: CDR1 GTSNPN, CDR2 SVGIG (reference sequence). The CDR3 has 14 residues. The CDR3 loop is CASPLAGGNYGYTF. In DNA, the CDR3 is TGTGCCTCTCCCCTGGCAGGGGGCAACTATGGCTACACCTTC.

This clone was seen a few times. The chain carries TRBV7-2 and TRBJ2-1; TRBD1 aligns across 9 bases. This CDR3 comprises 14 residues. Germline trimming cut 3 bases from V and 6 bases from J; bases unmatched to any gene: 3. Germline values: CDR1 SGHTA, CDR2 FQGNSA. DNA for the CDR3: TGTGCCAGCAGCTTGGGGACAGGGTTCAATGAGCAGTTCTTC. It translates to CASSLGTGFNEQFF.

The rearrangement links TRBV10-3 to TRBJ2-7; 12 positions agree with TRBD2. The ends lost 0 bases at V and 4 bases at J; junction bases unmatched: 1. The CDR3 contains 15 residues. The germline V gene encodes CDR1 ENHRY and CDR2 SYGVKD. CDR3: CAISESGTSGYEQYF. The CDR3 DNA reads TGTGCCATCAGTGAGTCAGGGACTAGCGGGTACGAGCAGTACTTC.

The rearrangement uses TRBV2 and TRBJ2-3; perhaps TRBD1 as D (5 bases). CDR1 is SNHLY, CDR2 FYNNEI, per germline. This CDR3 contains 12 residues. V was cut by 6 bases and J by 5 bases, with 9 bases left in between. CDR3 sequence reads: CASSAREDTQYF. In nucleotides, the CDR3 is TGTGCCAGCAGCGCCAGGGAAGATACGCAGTATTTT.

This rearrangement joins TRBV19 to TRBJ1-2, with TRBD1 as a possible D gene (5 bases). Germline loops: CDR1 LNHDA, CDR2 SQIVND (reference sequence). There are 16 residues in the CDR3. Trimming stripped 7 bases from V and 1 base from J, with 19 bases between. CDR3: CASTKIGAEINYGYTF. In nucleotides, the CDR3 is TGTGCCAGTACAAAGATTGGGGCAGAGATTAACTATGGCTACACCTTC.

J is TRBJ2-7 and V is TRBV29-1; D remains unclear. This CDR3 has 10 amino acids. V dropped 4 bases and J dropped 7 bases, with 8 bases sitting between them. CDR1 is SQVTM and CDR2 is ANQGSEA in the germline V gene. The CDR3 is CSVGPEEQYF. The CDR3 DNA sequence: TGCAGCGTTGGACCCGAAGAGCAGTACTTC.